This T cell receptor (beta chain) was documented in a study of a mutant IDH1 vaccine in newly diagnosed glioma. Documented time point: week 5, during vaccination. In the vaccine, a single dose held 300 ug of the mutant IDH1 20-mer peptide, along with topical imiquimod. Details on this clone: The antigen remains unidentified.

Only in-frame clones appear in the TCRdb table, and some are missing; sequencing was by immunoSEQ multiplex PCR. The repertoire consists of almost 30,000 clones, with about 85% occurring once and the leading ten covering more than 2.5%. Per germline, CDR1 MNHEY and CDR2 SMNVEV (reference sequence). V was shortened by 2 bases and J by 5 bases, with 13 bases between the two germline ends. The CDR3 sequence is 16 residues long. This receptor was identified in a woman between 35 and 50 years old with glioma. Some clones in this sample may be carry-over from other donors' samples. This material consisted of peripheral blood mononuclear cells (PBMCs), taken from a glioma patient whose treatment included an IDH1 peptide vaccine. The chain carries TRBV27 and TRBJ1-6; perhaps TRBD1 as D (5 bases). The CDR3 is CASSLTRYRHNSPLHF. The CDR3 DNA follows: TGTGCCAGCAGTTTAACCCGCTACAGGCATAATTCACCCCTCCACTTT.